These 14 T cell receptor beta chains were all obtained from the same sample, sequenced in a study of beta chain features in type 1 diabetes (dated by TCRdb to the late 2010s). The protocol used for the library was the immunoSEQ multiplex PCR assay. All of the isolated RNA was reverse transcribed with the High Capacity cDNA Reverse Transcription Kit, so expressed TCRB transcripts were sequenced. This immuneACCESS table, as held by TCRdb, lists in-frame sequences with V and J called but not all clones. Of the missing ones, under half trace to an unresolved V gene in checked studies; the others have no known cause. Recorded for this sample are roughly 140,000 clones; under 60% of them occurred a single time. The ten largest clones capture approximately 0.4% of the sample. Sequencing was carried out using Tregs from blood. The sample's cell subset or site label is to be understood as: regulatory CD4+ T cells. The receptor set was obtained from a young man in good health.

The chain employs TRBV27 and TRBJ2-1; 7 positions match TRBD2. Trimming cost V 3 bases and J 8 bases; bases outside gene matches: 7. Germline loops: CDR1 MNHEY, CDR2 SMNVEV (reference sequence). This CDR3 has 14 amino acids. The CDR3 DNA reads TGTGCCAGCAGTTTCCAGCGGGACGGGCATGAGCAGTTCTTC. It encodes CASSFQRDGHEQFF.

This clone has more than one count but fewer than ten. The chain has TRBV7-2 and TRBJ2-5; no reliable D call. In germline, CDR1 is SGHTA, CDR2 FQGNSA. V was pared by 5 bases and J by 5 bases, with 18 bases between. There are 15 residues in the CDR3. In DNA, the CDR3 is TGTGCCAGCAGCACATGGATGAGAACACAGGAGACCCAGTACTTC. Translated, it gives CASSTWMRTQETQYF. Supplemented by reference TRBV7-2 and TRBJ2-5, the full variable domain reads GAGVSQSPSNKVTEKGKDVELRCDPISGHTALYWYRQSLGQGLEFLIYFQGNSAPDKSGLPSDRFSAERTGGSVSTLTIQRTQQEDSAVYLCASSTWMRTQETQYFGPGTRLLVL.

This clone was seen a few times. This chain links TRBV19 with TRBJ1-1; unclear D gene. V was clipped by 0 bases and J by 1 base, with 9 bases between them. CDR1 is LNHDA and CDR2 is SQIVND in the germline V gene (reference sequence). This CDR3 has 15 residues. CDR3 residues: CASSIEHHRNTEAFF. CDR3 DNA sequence: TGTGCCAGTAGTATAGAGCATCACAGGAACACTGAAGCTTTCTTT.

This rearrangement joins TRBV7-2 to TRBJ1-2, with 8 bases lining up with TRBD1. Germline CDR1 reads SGHTA; CDR2 reads FQGNSA. The V gene end was trimmed by 3 bases and the J gene end by 3 bases; junction bases not matched to a gene: 0. This CDR3 region has 13 residues. CDR3 bases: TGTGCCAGCAGCTTGGACAGGGACTATGGCTACACCTTC. The encoded protein is CASSLDRDYGYTF.

V is TRBV9 and J is TRBJ1-6; a weak D match, TRBD1 (5 bases). The germline V and J ends were trimmed by 7 bases and 7 bases, with 27 bases remaining between them. Germline V gives CDR1 SGDLS, CDR2 YYNGEE. This CDR3 comprises 18 residues. The CDR3 is CASSPSINIGVENSPLHF. Here the CDR3 DNA reads TGTGCCAGCTCCCCCTCGATAAACATAGGGGTAGAGAATTCACCCCTCCACTTT.

The chain recombines TRBV5-6 with TRBJ2-7, with unresolved D. The CDR3 contains 14 residues. V was pared by 5 bases and J by 2 bases, with 14 bases between. Germline values: CDR1 SGHDT, CDR2 YYEEEE. CDR3: CASSRNRFPYEQYF. Written as DNA, the CDR3 is TGTGCCAGCAGTCGTAACAGATTTCCCTACGAGCAGTACTTC.

This clone has more than one count but fewer than ten. This chain joins TRBV14 and TRBJ1-3; 7 positions match TRBD1. CDR3 length equals 16 residues. The ends lost 3 bases at V and 2 bases at J; junction bases unmatched: 7. Germline V gene sequence: CDR1 SGHDN, CDR2 FVKESK. The DNA of the CDR3 is TGTGCCAGCAGCCACAACCTACAGGGGCCTGGAAACACCATATATTTT. This sequence encodes CASSHNLQGPGNTIYF.

This clone was seen a single time. The V call is TRBV5-1, the J call TRBJ2-3; TRBD1 is a possible D gene (6 bases). CDR3 size: 14 residues. V lost 0 bases to trimming and J lost 6 bases, with 11 bases between them. CDR1 is SGHRS and CDR2 is YFSETQ in the germline V gene. CDR3 residues: CASSLAVRGDTQYF. The CDR3 DNA is TGCGCCAGCAGCTTGGCCGTAAGGGGGGATACGCAGTATTTT.

This chain links TRBV19 with TRBJ2-1, with D perhaps matching TRBD1 (5 bases). This CDR3 contains 14 residues. Germline values: CDR1 LNHDA, CDR2 SQIVND (reference sequence). The V end was cut by 8 bases, the J end by 6 bases, with 17 bases between. The CDR3 loop is CASAGQGNSNEQFF. CDR3 sequence (DNA): TGTGCCAGTGCCGGGCAGGGTAATTCCAATGAGCAGTTCTTC.

This chain joins TRBV5-1 and TRBJ2-3, with D possibly being TRBD2 (6 bases). V was pared by 0 bases and J by 0 bases, with 8 bases between. Germline CDR1 is SGHRS and CDR2 is YFSETQ. This CDR3 has 15 amino acids. CDR3 bases: TGCGCCAGCAGCTTGGACGGGACTAGCACAGATACGCAGTATTTT. Translated: CASSLDGTSTDTQYF.

CDR3 DNA sequence: TGTGCCAGCAGCTTAGGACTCACTAGCGAATTCGAGCAGTACTTC. Protein product: CASSLGLTSEFEQYF. The rearrangement links TRBV7-2 to TRBJ2-7, with TRBD2 matching 7 bases. Germline CDR1 reads SGHTA; CDR2 reads FQGNSA. V shed 1 base, J shed 6 bases, and the junction held 9 bases outside the gene matches. The CDR3 covers 15 residues.

The rearrangement joins TRBV7-3 to TRBJ2-5; 8 bases line up with TRBD1. The J call could be wrong; TRBJ2-7 is a better fit for the DNA end. Germline assignment: CDR1 SGHTA and CDR2 FQGTGA. The length of the CDR3 is 14 residues. CDR3 sequence reads: CASSLQGADYEQYF. The CDR3 DNA follows: TGTGCCAGCAGCTTACAGGGGGCCGACTACGAGCAGTACTTC.

This sequence joins TRBV19 and TRBJ2-3; D is uncertain. Germline assignment: CDR1 LNHDA and CDR2 SQIVND (reference sequence). The CDR3 has 14 residues. Trimming cost V 5 bases and J 2 bases, with 11 bases left between them. The CDR3 is CASSRLLVTDTQYF. CDR3 coding DNA: TGTGCCAGTAGTCGACTCCTAGTCACAGATACGCAGTATTTT.

The V and J genes are TRBV28 and TRBJ2-7, with TRBD1 identical over 8 bases. The V and J ends lost 6 bases and 0 bases, in that order; junction bases with no gene match: 10. The CDR3 has 16 residues. Per germline, CDR1 MDHEN and CDR2 SYDVKM. CDR3 loop: CASRTWTGQLSYEQYF. CDR3 bases: TGTGCCAGCAGGACCTGGACAGGGCAGCTCTCCTACGAGCAGTACTTC.